The 23 T cell receptor beta chains presented below share a single source sample, sequenced in a study of cytomegalovirus exposure and HLA in healthy donors. This PCR relied on a set of 60 Vbeta primers and 13 Jbeta primers. Assay: immunoSEQ multiplex PCR; the TCRdb copy retains only in-frame clones and omits some. The table has around 92,000 clones, approximately 74% seen once; the top ten hold under 3%. The sequencing input was PBMCs. The receptors shown here come from a female donor in good health and CMV-seropositive.

The V gene is TRBV5-4, the J gene TRBJ2-3; TRBD1 might be the D (6 bases). Germline assignment: CDR1 SGHNT and CDR2 YYREEE (reference sequence). The CDR3 length is 15 residues. V shed 2 bases and J shed 0 bases, with 10 bases lying between them. In DNA, the CDR3 is TGTGCCAGCAGCTTAGGGGGAACTAGCACAGATACGCAGTATTTT. This translates into CASSLGGTSTDTQYF. Based on the CDR3 plus reference TRBV5-4 and TRBJ2-3, the full variable domain is ETGVTQSPTHLIKTRGQQVTLRCSSQSGHNTVSWYQQALGQGPQFIFQYYREEENGRGNFPPRFSGLQFPNYSSELNVNALELDDSALYLCASSLGGTSTDTQYFGPGTRLTVL.

This chain uses TRBV28 with TRBJ1-5, with D possibly TRBD1 on 5 matching bases. The CDR3 totals 14 residues. Per germline, CDR1 MDHEN and CDR2 SYDVKM. V shed 6 bases and J shed 4 bases, with 13 bases lying between them. The CDR3 coding sequence is TGTGCCAGCAGGGGGGGGACGACGAATCAGCCCCAGCATTTT. Translating it yields CASRGGTTNQPQHF. The whole variable domain, remainder taken from reference TRBV28 and TRBJ1-5, is DVKVTQSSRYLVKRTGEKVFLECVQDMDHENMFWYRQDPGLGLRLIYFSYDVKMKEKGDIPEGYSVSREKKERFSLILESASTNQTSMYLCASRGGTTNQPQHFGDGTRLSIL.

This clone was detected a few times. DNA of the CDR3: TGTGCCAGCAGTCTACAGGGATACGAGCAGTACTTC. Protein: CASSLQGYEQYF. This chain links TRBV6-5 with TRBJ2-7; D possibly corresponds to TRBD1 (6 bases). CDR3 length equals 12 residues. Germline V gene lookup returns CDR1 MNHEY and CDR2 SVGAGI. Trimming took 5 bases from V and 4 from J, leaving 9 bases between them.

The rearrangement uses TRBV5-4 and TRBJ2-5; D is ambiguous. Germline lookup yields CDR1 SGHNT and CDR2 YYREEE (reference sequence). This CDR3 comprises 13 residues. V lost 1 base and J 3 bases, leaving 7 bases between the germline ends. For the CDR3, the DNA is TGTGCCAGCAGCTTGTGGCTAGAAGAGACCCAGTACTTC. Encoded protein: CASSLWLEETQYF.

This chain connects TRBV7-9 to TRBJ2-7; 9 nucleotides match TRBD1. CDR1 and CDR2 from the germline V gene are SEHNR and FQNEAQ (reference sequence). V was pared by 0 bases and J by 2 bases, with 2 bases of the junction left unmatched. The CDR3 has 15 amino acids. CDR3 loop: CASSLAGTGTYEQYF. The CDR3 DNA follows: TGTGCCAGCAGCTTAGCGGGGACAGGGACCTACGAGCAGTACTTC.

The CDR3 sequence: CAWSPNRDEQYF. The CDR3, as DNA: TGTGCCTGGAGTCCTAACAGGGACGAGCAGTACTTC. This sequence joins TRBV30 and TRBJ2-7; perhaps TRBD1 as D (6 bases). The CDR3 runs to 12 residues. Per germline, CDR1 GTSNPN and CDR2 SVGIG (reference sequence). Trimming stripped 2 bases from V and 5 bases from J, with 10 bases between.

The chain links TRBV7-2 to TRBJ2-1, with D tentatively TRBD1 (6 bases). The CDR3 sequence is 17 residues long. CDR1 and CDR2 (germline): SGHTA, FQGNSA. V was pared by 5 bases and J by 0 bases, with 17 bases between. CDR3 bases: TGTGCCAGCAGCCTCAGGGGAGTAGCGAGCTCCTACAATGAGCAGTTCTTC. This translates into CASSLRGVASSYNEQFF.

This rearrangement joins TRBV30 to TRBJ1-2; 9 positions match TRBD1. Germline V gives CDR1 GTSNPN, CDR2 SVGIG (reference sequence). V lost 6 bases to trimming and J lost 7 bases; unmatched junction nucleotides: 6. The CDR3 totals 12 residues. DNA for the CDR3: TGTGCCTGCCAGACAGGGGGGGCTGGCTACACCTTC. Its protein product is CACQTGGAGYTF.

This sequence joins TRBV5-1 and TRBJ1-6, with TRBD1 matching over 7 bases. This CDR3 contains 14 residues. Trimming cost V 0 bases and J 10 bases; bases outside gene matches: 4. In germline, CDR1 is SGHRS, CDR2 YFSETQ. This CDR3 reads CASSLEGARSPLHF. Written as DNA, the CDR3 is TGCGCCAGCAGCTTGGAGGGGGCGCGGTCACCCCTCCACTTT.

The CDR3 DNA reads TGTGCCTGGAGTGGTATTTCGGCTGGGGCCAACGTCCTGACTTTC. This codes for CAWSGISAGANVLTF. The chain recombines TRBV30 with TRBJ2-6; D is unclear. V was shortened by 1 base and J by 2 bases, with 9 bases between the two germline ends. Germline assignment: CDR1 GTSNPN and CDR2 SVGIG (reference sequence). This CDR3 contains 15 residues. Full variable domain (missing parts from reference TRBV30 and TRBJ2-6): SQTIHQWPATLVQPVGSPLSLECTVEGTSNPNLYWYRQAAGRGLQLLFYSVGIGQISSEVPQNLSASRPQDRQFILSSKKLLLSDSGFYLCAWSGISAGANVLTFGAGSRLTVL.

The chain uses TRBV7-3 and TRBJ2-3; D is unresolved. The CDR3 is made up of 15 amino acids. Germline CDR1 and CDR2: SGHTA and FQGTGA. Trimming shortened V by 5 bases and J by 2 bases, and 14 bases separated the two germline ends. The CDR3 region has the DNA TGTGCCAGCAGCCCTGGGCTTACCTTCACAGATACGCAGTATTTT. Its protein product is CASSPGLTFTDTQYF. Full variable domain (outside the CDR3, taken from reference TRBV7-3 and TRBJ2-3): GAGVSQTPSNKVTEKGKYVELRCDPISGHTALYWYRQSLGQGPEFLIYFQGTGAADDSGLPNDRFFAVRPEGSVSTLKIQRTERGDSAVYLCASSPGLTFTDTQYFGPGTRLTVL.

This clone showed up just a few times. The sample contains more than one DNA sequence encoding this CDR3. This chain links TRBV19 with TRBJ2-5; 9 bases are a match to TRBD1. The CDR3 sequence is 13 residues long. The junction had 0 bases not matched to a gene; V was cut back by 4 bases and J by 3 bases. The V gene's germline CDR1 is LNHDA and CDR2 SQIVND (reference sequence). The CDR3 here is CASSRDREETQYF. CDR3 sequence (DNA): TGTGCCAGTAGTAGGGACAGGGAAGAGACCCAGTACTTC.

This chain links TRBV7-2 with TRBJ2-1; D may be TRBD2 (5 bases). The CDR3 is 16 residues long. Looked up from germline, CDR1 is SGHTA and CDR2 is FQGNSA. Deletions cut 1 base from V and 1 base from J, with 11 bases between. The CDR3: CASSLGPGNSYNEQFF. CDR3 in DNA: TGTGCCAGCAGCTTAGGGCCCGGGAATTCCTACAATGAGCAGTTCTTC.

The chain uses TRBV29-1 and TRBJ1-1, with unresolved D. The CDR3 runs 13 residues. Deletions cut 5 bases from V and 1 base from J, with 11 bases between. The V gene's germline CDR1 is SQVTM and CDR2 ANQGSEA. As DNA, the CDR3 is TGCAGCGTTTCTGCCGGCGGGAACACTGAAGCTTTCTTT. Translated: CSVSAGGNTEAFF.

The CDR3 DNA follows: TGTGCCAGCAGTGAAAGGAAACAGGGGATGCATGGCTACACCTTC. It codes for CASSERKQGMHGYTF. This sequence joins TRBV2 and TRBJ1-2, with 7 bases matching TRBD1. Trimming removed 2 bases from V and 6 bases from J; junction bases left unmatched: 9. Germline V gene data show CDR1 as SNHLY and CDR2 as FYNNEI. The CDR3 loop spans 15 amino acids.

The J gene is TRBJ1-6, the V gene TRBV13; 9 nucleotides agree with TRBD1. Per the germline V gene, CDR1 is PRHDT and CDR2 is FYEKMQ (reference sequence). Trimming took 1 base from V and 11 from J; bases not matched to a gene: 6. The CDR3 is 15 amino acids. Here the CDR3 DNA reads TGTGCCAGCAGCTTAGAAGGACAGGGGCCAACACCCCTCCACTTT. Protein product: CASSLEGQGPTPLHF.

As regards this clone: At one end the junction does not follow the germline gene, possibly because of a read error. This chain joins TRBV4-3 and TRBJ1-4; possibly TRBD1 for D (6 bases). The CDR3 is 15 residues long. Germline V gives CDR1 LGHNA, CDR2 YSLEER. Here the CDR3 reads CVSSQGTGHNEKLFF. Written as DNA, the CDR3 is TGCGTCAGCAGCCAAGGGACGGGACACAATGAAAAACTGTTTTTT.

This clone was seen a handful of times. The chain recombines TRBV6-4 with TRBJ1-5; no reliable D call. Germline CDR1 is MRHNA and CDR2 is SNTAGT. Trimming removed 2 bases from V and 3 bases from J, with 5 bases in between. The CDR3 is 13 residues long. Here the CDR3 DNA reads TGTGCCAGCAGTGACGAACTCAATCAGCCCCAGCATTTT. Protein sequence: CASSDELNQPQHF.

The CDR3 nucleotides read TGCGCCAGCAGCTTGGCCGGGGCTAGCGGCCATGAGCAGTTCTTC. Protein sequence: CASSLAGASGHEQFF. V and J are TRBV5-1 and TRBJ2-1; the match to TRBD2 covers 7 bases. The trim removed 0 bases at V and 8 bases at J, leaving 8 bases unmatched. Germline CDR1 SGHRS, CDR2 YFSETQ. CDR3 length: 15 residues.

As DNA, the CDR3 is TGTGCCAGCAGCCCGGCTAGCGGGAGCACAGATACGCAGTATTTT. This translates into CASSPASGSTDTQYF. The V call is TRBV7-2, the J call TRBJ2-3, with 8 bases fitting TRBD2. Germline V lookup: CDR1 SGHTA, CDR2 FQGNSA. After removal of 5 bases from V and 0 bases from J, the junction contained 4 bases not matched to a gene. The CDR3 extends over 15 amino acids.

The chain has TRBV5-1 and TRBJ2-2, with a possible D match to TRBD2 (6 bases). CDR3 length: 14 amino acids. CDR1 SGHRS and CDR2 YFSETQ come from the germline V gene. The germline V and J ends were trimmed by 4 bases and 7 bases, with 14 bases remaining between them. This CDR3 is CASSKGTGNGELFF. DNA for the CDR3: TGCGCCAGCAGCAAGGGGACTGGAAACGGGGAGCTGTTTTTT.

V gene TRBV6-5 combines with J gene TRBJ1-4; 8 nucleotides align to TRBD1. V lost 4 bases, J lost 2 bases, and 6 bases stayed unmatched. Germline V gene lookup returns CDR1 MNHEY and CDR2 SVGAGI. There are 16 residues in the CDR3. The CDR3 coding sequence is TGTGCCAGCAGTTCTCCTCACAGGGGGACTAATGAAAAACTGTTTTTT. Translation gives CASSSPHRGTNEKLFF.

The chain combines TRBV4-3 with TRBJ1-5, with D tentatively TRBD1 (6 bases). The CDR3 contains 16 residues. Trimming cost V 2 bases and J 4 bases, with 15 bases left between them. Germline assignment: CDR1 LGHNA and CDR2 YSLEER. The CDR3 region has the DNA TGCGCCAGCAGCCAAAATCGGCAGGGGCAGAATCAGCCCCAGCATTTT. Residues: CASSQNRQGQNQPQHF.